These 8 T cell receptor beta chains originate from one sample sequenced in a study of shared clonotypes between healthy human individuals. TCRdb's copy holds only in-frame clones and misses some; the assay was immunoSEQ multiplex PCR. The sample lists 80,000 to 100,000 clones, 60% to 75% seen once, with 45% to 55% in the top ten. The sample was memory CD8+ T cells sorted from blood. The subset: CD45RO+ cells pooled with CCR7-negative TemRA cells. These receptor sequences come from a man under 40 in good health.

The CDR3: CASSQVIGFGGTGGSQFETQYF. In DNA, the CDR3 is TGCGCCAGCAGCCAAGTTATCGGTTTTGGAGGGACAGGGGGTAGTCAATTTGAGACCCAGTACTTC. V gene TRBV4-1 combines with J gene TRBJ2-5, with 11 bases identical to TRBD1. V was clipped by 1 base and J by 5 bases; unmatched bases: 24. The germline CDR1 and CDR2 sequences are MGHRA and YSYEKL. The CDR3 runs to 22 residues.

J is TRBJ2-2 and V is TRBV7-2; D is perhaps TRBD1 or TRBD2 (5 bases each). The V end lost 5 bases, the J end lost 8 bases, and 12 bases lay between the germline ends. The germline V gene encodes CDR1 SGHTA and CDR2 FQGNSA. The CDR3 extends over 13 amino acids. CDR3 loop: CASSPHGGGELFF. The CDR3 region has the DNA TGTGCCAGCAGCCCCCATGGGGGTGGGGAGCTGTTTTTT. The full variable domain, completed using reference TRBV7-2 and TRBJ2-2, is GAGVSQSPSNKVTEKGKDVELRCDPISGHTALYWYRQSLGQGLEFLIYFQGNSAPDKSGLPSDRFSAERTGGSVSTLTIQRTQQEDSAVYLCASSPHGGGELFFGEGSRLTVL.

J is TRBJ2-1 and V is TRBV28; 8 bases are shared with TRBD2. The CDR3 consists of 15 residues. Per germline, CDR1 MDHEN and CDR2 SYDVKM. V shed 7 bases and J 6 bases; nucleotides not matched to a gene: 11. The DNA of the CDR3 is TGTGCCAGCATGTCCGCGGGAGGATTAGGCAATGAGCAGTTCTTC. Protein: CASMSAGGLGNEQFF.

The CDR3 sequence is CASSLRARGDEKLFF. In DNA, the CDR3 is TGTGCCAGCAGCTTGAGGGCCCGAGGGGATGAAAAACTGTTTTTT. V gene TRBV5-4 combines with J gene TRBJ1-4, with D perhaps matching TRBD1 (5 bases). Germline CDR1 SGHNT, CDR2 YYREEE (reference sequence). The CDR3 extends over 15 amino acids. Trimming removed 1 base from V and 6 bases from J, with 13 bases in between.

The chain links TRBV7-2 to TRBJ2-7; maybe TRBD1 (6 bases). V lost 4 bases and J lost 5, with 18 bases in between. This CDR3 contains 15 residues. Germline V gives CDR1 SGHTA, CDR2 FQGNSA. This CDR3 is CASSSWGPSLDEQYF. The CDR3 nucleotides read TGTGCCAGCAGCTCCTGGGGGCCAAGCCTGGACGAGCAGTACTTC.

This clone has just a few counts. The chain recombines TRBV6-1 with TRBJ2-5; D tentatively reads TRBD1 or TRBD2 (5 bases each). CDR1 is MNHNS, CDR2 SASEGT, per germline. The CDR3 length is 14 residues. The V end was cut by 0 bases, the J end by 1 base, with 6 bases between. DNA of the CDR3: TGTGCCAGCAGTGAAGCTGGGGGCCAAGAGACCCAGTACTTC. Translation gives CASSEAGGQETQYF.

The chain links TRBV12-5 to TRBJ2-5, with 7 bases identical to TRBD1. CDR1 is LGHNT, CDR2 FRNRAP, per germline. CDR3 length: 17 amino acids. Trimming removed 6 bases from V and 5 bases from J; junction bases left unmatched: 18. Written as DNA, the CDR3 is TGTGCTAGTGGCCACCCCGCCTACCCCGGACAGGCGGAGACCCAGTACTTC. Its protein product is CASGHPAYPGQAETQYF.

About this clone: This sample also contains other DNA sequences that code for the same CDR3. This chain connects TRBV7-9 to TRBJ2-7; 8 bases map to TRBD1. CDR1 and CDR2 from the germline V gene are SEHNR and FQNEAQ (reference sequence). This CDR3 region has 14 residues. V shed 5 bases, J shed 5 bases, and the junction held 8 bases outside the gene matches. The CDR3 DNA is TGTGCCAGCAGCCTTGGGACAGGTGTCAACGAGCAGTACTTC. It encodes CASSLGTGVNEQYF.